This entry features one TCR beta chain sequence. Roughly 9.8 milliliters of peripheral blood were drawn from each donor. A sample-barcoded 5' primer and a J-beta primer mix were used in a second PCR of roughly 6 to 11 cycles. From the 5' RACE reads, TCRdb called clonotypes with MiXCR, one entry per CDR3 protein. The data contain 630,000 or so distinct CDR3 sequences, about 30% of them singletons. These data come from a study of blood T cells in healthy people across ages. CDR3 length equals 16 residues. The V end was cut by 6 bases, the J end by 1 base, with 15 bases between. Germline V lookup: CDR1 MNHEY, CDR2 SVGAGI.

The sample was blood. The rearrangement joins TRBV6-5 to TRBJ2-2, with a possible D match to TRBD2 (7 bases). This clonotype was sampled from a woman over 75 in good health. CDR3 loop: CASSTRGGQNTGELFF. As DNA, the CDR3 is TGTGCCAGCAGCACGAGGGGGGGGCAGAACACCGGGGAGCTGTTTTTT.